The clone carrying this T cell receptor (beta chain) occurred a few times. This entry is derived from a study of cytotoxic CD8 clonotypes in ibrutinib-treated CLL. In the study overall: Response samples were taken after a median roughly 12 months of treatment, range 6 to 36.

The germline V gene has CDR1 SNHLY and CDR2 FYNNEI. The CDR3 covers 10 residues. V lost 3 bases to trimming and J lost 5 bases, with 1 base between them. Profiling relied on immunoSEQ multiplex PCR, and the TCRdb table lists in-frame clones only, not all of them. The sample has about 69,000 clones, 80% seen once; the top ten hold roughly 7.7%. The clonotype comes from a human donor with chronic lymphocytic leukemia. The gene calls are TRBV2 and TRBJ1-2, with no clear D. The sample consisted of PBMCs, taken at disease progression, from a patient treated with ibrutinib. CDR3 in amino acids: CASSDYGYTF. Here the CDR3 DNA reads TGTGCCAGCAGTGATTATGGCTACACCTTC. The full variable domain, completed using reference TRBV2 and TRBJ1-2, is EPEVTQTPSHQVTQMGQEVILRCVPISNHLYFYWYRQILGQKVEFLVSFYNNEISEKSEIFDDQFSVERPDGSNFTLKIRSTKLEDSAMYFCASSDYGYTFGSGTRLTVV.